Below, 13 T cell receptor beta chains from the same sample are listed, as sequenced in a study of cytomegalovirus exposure and HLA in healthy donors. Researchers ran the PCR with 60 Vbeta and 13 Jbeta primers. Only in-frame clones appear in the TCRdb table, and some are missing; sequencing was by immunoSEQ multiplex PCR. The table includes around 160,000 clones, around 75% detected once. Material for sequencing was PBMCs. These receptors all come from a woman younger than 30 in good health and CMV-seronegative.

The rearrangement links TRBV9 to TRBJ2-1; TRBD2 agrees at 12 bases. Germline loops: CDR1 SGDLS, CDR2 YYNGEE. The CDR3 spans 14 residues. V lost 2 bases and J lost 9; bases outside the gene matches: 3. CDR3 sequence reads: CASSVSSGRGEQFF. DNA of the CDR3: TGTGCCAGCAGCGTGTCTAGCGGGAGGGGTGAGCAGTTCTTC.

The chain carries TRBV6-4 and TRBJ1-5; 7 nucleotides align to TRBD1. The trim removed 3 bases at V and 2 bases at J, leaving 13 bases unmatched. Germline CDR1 reads MRHNA; CDR2 reads SNTAGT. The CDR3 loop spans 18 amino acids. Written as DNA, the CDR3 is TGTGCCAGCAGTGATGACCGAGACAGGGTTGATGGCAATCAGCCCCAGCATTTT. This codes for CASSDDRDRVDGNQPQHF.

The rearrangement joins TRBV11-3 to TRBJ2-1; 10 bases agree with TRBD2. The CDR3 covers 18 residues. After removal of 0 bases from V and 0 bases from J, the junction contained 5 bases not matched to a gene. Germline V gene lookup returns CDR1 SGHNT and CDR2 YENEEA. CDR3 DNA sequence: TGTGCCAGCAGCTTAGATCGCACTAGCGGGGTCTCCTACAATGAGCAGTTCTTC. Its translation is CASSLDRTSGVSYNEQFF. The full variable domain, in which reference TRBV11-3 and TRBJ2-1 provide the parts outside the CDR3, is EAGVVQSPRYKIIEKKQPVAFWCNPISGHNTLYWYLQNLGQGPELLIRYENEEAVDDSQLPKDRFSAERLKGVDSTLKIQPAELGDSAVYLCASSLDRTSGVSYNEQFFGPGTRLTVL.

The CDR3 sequence: CATLLLSTDTQYF. As DNA, the CDR3 is TGTGCCACCTTACTCCTTAGCACAGATACGCAGTATTTT. V usage is TRBV6-5 and J usage is TRBJ2-3; D is uncertain. V gave up 10 bases and J gave up 0 bases, with 11 bases separating them. The CDR3 extends over 13 amino acids. CDR1 MNHEY and CDR2 SVGAGI come from the germline V gene.

The J gene is TRBJ1-3, the V gene TRBV7-9; weak D call: TRBD1 (6 bases). Germline V gene lookup returns CDR1 SEHNR and CDR2 FQNEAQ (reference sequence). V gave up 8 bases and J gave up 8 bases, with 13 bases separating them. CDR3 size: 12 residues. The CDR3 nucleotides read TGTGCCAGCGAGGGGGGGACACACACCATATATTTT. It encodes CASEGGTHTIYF.

This rearrangement joins TRBV27 to TRBJ1-1, with 7 bases that match TRBD1. CDR3 size: 14 residues. Germline V gene data show CDR1 as MNHEY and CDR2 as SMNVEV (reference sequence). With V trimmed by 8 bases and J by 3 bases, 9 bases remained unmatched. The CDR3 loop is CASGFRQGDTEAFF. CDR3 nucleotide sequence: TGTGCCAGCGGATTCAGACAGGGTGACACTGAAGCTTTCTTT.

CDR3 residues: CASRKSSGSYEQYV. As DNA, the CDR3 is TGTGCCAGCAGGAAATCTAGCGGGAGTTACGAGCAGTACGTC. This rearrangement joins TRBV2 to TRBJ2-7, with TRBD2 identical over 10 bases. CDR3 size: 14 residues. The germline V gene has CDR1 SNHLY and CDR2 FYNNEI. V lost 6 bases and J lost 4; bases outside the gene matches: 6.

The V and J genes are TRBV7-6 and TRBJ2-1, with D tentatively TRBD1 (5 bases). The CDR3 extends over 15 amino acids. Germline V gene sequence: CDR1 SGHVS, CDR2 FNYEAQ. V lost 2 bases and J lost 6, with 14 bases in between. The CDR3 loop is CASSLKGLPTNEQFF. CDR3 in DNA: TGTGCCAGCAGCTTAAAGGGGCTTCCCACCAATGAGCAGTTCTTC.

The CDR3 loop is CASSLEGLAVTYEQYF. The DNA of the CDR3 is TGTGCCAGCAGTTTGGAAGGACTAGCGGTAACCTACGAGCAGTACTTC. The rearrangement links TRBV28 to TRBJ2-7, with 10 bases fitting TRBD2. Germline loops: CDR1 MDHEN, CDR2 SYDVKM. The CDR3 runs to 16 residues. Losses at the gene ends were 3 bases for V and 2 bases for J; bases not matched to a gene: 7.

V and J are TRBV5-7 and TRBJ2-7; D is perhaps TRBD1 (6 bases). TRBV5-7 is filed as an ORF, its function uncertain. The CDR3 loop spans 13 amino acids. V was clipped by 1 base and J by 6 bases, with 11 bases between them. CDR3 amino acids: CASSLSGDGEQYF. As DNA, the CDR3 is TGTGCCAGCAGCTTGTCAGGGGATGGCGAGCAGTACTTC.

The chain is built from TRBV7-2 and TRBJ1-1; D might be TRBD1 (5 bases). V dropped 5 bases and J dropped 3 bases, with 10 bases sitting between them. Germline V gives CDR1 SGHTA, CDR2 FQGNSA. The CDR3 runs to 13 residues. The CDR3 protein is CASSRRQHTEAFF. The CDR3 DNA is TGTGCCAGCAGCAGACGACAGCACACTGAAGCTTTCTTT.

The V gene is TRBV18, the J gene TRBJ1-1, with 7 bases identical to TRBD1. The CDR3 sequence is 14 residues long. Germline trimming cut 0 bases from V and 8 bases from J; bases unmatched to any gene: 6. Germline lookup yields CDR1 KGHSH and CDR2 LQKENI. CDR3 sequence (DNA): TGTGCCAGCTCACCACCGCCGTCAGGGGGAGAAGCTTTCTTT. Amino acid sequence: CASSPPPSGGEAFF.

The rearrangement links TRBV9 to TRBJ2-3; 8 bases fit TRBD1. The CDR3 extends over 14 amino acids. With 4 bases clipped from V and 3 bases from J, the junction kept 4 bases outside the gene matches. Looked up from germline, CDR1 is SGDLS and CDR2 is YYNGEE. CDR3: CASSPRTGTDTQYF. The CDR3 DNA reads as TGTGCCAGCAGCCCCAGGACAGGGACAGATACGCAGTATTTT.